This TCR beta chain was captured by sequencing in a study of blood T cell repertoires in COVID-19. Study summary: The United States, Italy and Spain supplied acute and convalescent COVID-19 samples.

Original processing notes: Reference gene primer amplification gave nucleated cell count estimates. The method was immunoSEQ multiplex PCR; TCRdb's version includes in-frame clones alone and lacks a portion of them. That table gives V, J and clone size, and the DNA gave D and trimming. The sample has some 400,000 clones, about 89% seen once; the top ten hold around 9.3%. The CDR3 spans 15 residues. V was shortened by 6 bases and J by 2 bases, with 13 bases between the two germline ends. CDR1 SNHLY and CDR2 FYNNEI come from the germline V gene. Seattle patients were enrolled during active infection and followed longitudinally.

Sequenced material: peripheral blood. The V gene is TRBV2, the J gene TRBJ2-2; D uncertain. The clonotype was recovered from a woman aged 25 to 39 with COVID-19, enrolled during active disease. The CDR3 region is CASRKERSNTGELFF. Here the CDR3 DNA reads TGTGCCAGCAGAAAGGAACGGAGCAACACCGGGGAGCTGTTTTTT.